This TCR beta chain derives from a study of blood T cell repertoires in COVID-19. The V end lost 2 bases, the J end lost 0 bases, and 6 bases lay between the germline ends. The CDR3 loop spans 13 amino acids. Germline V gives CDR1 SGHRS, CDR2 YFSETQ. Profiled with immunoSEQ multiplex PCR; TCRdb holds only in-frame clones, not every one. The data show some 150,000 clones, roughly 85% seen once. The TCR was taken from a man in his 70s with acute or convalescent COVID-19. Source material: peripheral blood. This sequence joins TRBV5-1 and TRBJ2-7; D is uncertain. CDR3 in amino acids: CASSLPSSYEQYF. The CDR3 DNA is TGCGCCAGCAGCTTACCTAGCTCCTACGAGCAGTACTTC. Supplemented by reference TRBV5-1 and TRBJ2-7, the full variable domain reads KAGVTQTPRYLIKTRGQQVTLSCSPISGHRSVSWYQQTPGQGLQFLFEYFSETQRNKGNFPGRFSGRQFSNSRSEMNVSTLELGDSALYLCASSLPSSYEQYFGPGTRLTVT.